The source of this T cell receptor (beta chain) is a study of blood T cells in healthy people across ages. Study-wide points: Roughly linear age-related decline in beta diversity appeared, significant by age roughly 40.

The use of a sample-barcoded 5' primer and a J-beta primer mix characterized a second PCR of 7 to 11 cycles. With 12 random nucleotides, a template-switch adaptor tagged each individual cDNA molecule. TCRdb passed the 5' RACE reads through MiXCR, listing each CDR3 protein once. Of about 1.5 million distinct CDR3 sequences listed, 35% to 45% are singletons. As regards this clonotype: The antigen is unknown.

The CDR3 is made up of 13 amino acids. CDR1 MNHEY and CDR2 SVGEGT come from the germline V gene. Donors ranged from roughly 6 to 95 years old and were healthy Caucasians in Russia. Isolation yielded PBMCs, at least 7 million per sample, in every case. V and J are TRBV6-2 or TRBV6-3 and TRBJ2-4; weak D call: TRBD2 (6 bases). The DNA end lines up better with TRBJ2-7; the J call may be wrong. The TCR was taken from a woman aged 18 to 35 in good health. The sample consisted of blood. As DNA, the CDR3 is TGTGCCAGCAGTTACGGGAGGTTTTACGAGCAGTACTTC. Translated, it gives CASSYGRFYEQYF.